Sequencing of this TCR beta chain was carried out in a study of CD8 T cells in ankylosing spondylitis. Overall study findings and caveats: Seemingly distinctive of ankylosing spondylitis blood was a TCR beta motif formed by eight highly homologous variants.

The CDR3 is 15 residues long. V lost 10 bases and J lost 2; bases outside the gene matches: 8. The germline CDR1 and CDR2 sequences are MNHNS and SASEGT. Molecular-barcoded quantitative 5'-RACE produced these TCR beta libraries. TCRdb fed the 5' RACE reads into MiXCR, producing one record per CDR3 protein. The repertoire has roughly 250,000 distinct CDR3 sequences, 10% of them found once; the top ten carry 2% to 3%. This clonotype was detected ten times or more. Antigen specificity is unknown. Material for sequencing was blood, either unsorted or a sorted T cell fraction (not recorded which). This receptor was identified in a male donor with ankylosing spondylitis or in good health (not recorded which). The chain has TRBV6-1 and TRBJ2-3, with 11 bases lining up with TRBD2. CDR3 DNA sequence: TGTGCCACCCTACTAGCGGGGGTGAACACAGATACGCAGTATTTT. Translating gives CATLLAGVNTDTQYF.